This T cell receptor (beta chain) was retrieved from a study of blood T cell repertoires in COVID-19. Deletions cut 6 bases from V and 1 base from J, with 8 bases between. Germline CDR1 is MNHNY and CDR2 is SVGAGI (reference sequence). This CDR3 region has 13 residues. Assay used: immunoSEQ multiplex PCR; TCRdb lists only in-frame clones, some missing. The sample includes about 280,000 clones, around 90% seen only once; the top ten take 1.5% to 2%. Participants were aged 18 to 89 years, lived in roughly 25 US areas, and enrolled virtually. The TCR comes from a woman under 30 with acute COVID-19. The V and J genes are TRBV6-6 and TRBJ2-3; D possibly corresponds to TRBD2 (5 bases). The sequenced material came from PBMCs or T cells enriched from blood (not recorded which). CDR3 nucleotide sequence: TGTGCCAGCAGGCACGGGGGCACAGATACGCAGTATTTT. Translated: CASRHGGTDTQYF.